The entry that follows covers one T cell receptor beta chain sequence. This record belongs to a study of blood T cell repertoires in COVID-19. Study information: Acute and convalescent COVID-19 samples came from the United States, Italy and Spain.

V lost 0 bases to trimming and J lost 9 bases, with 10 bases between them. The germline gives CDR1 SGHDT, CDR2 YYEEEE. CDR3 length equals 13 residues. The table came from immunoSEQ multiplex PCR; TCRdb's copy has only in-frame clones and leaves some out. Counted here are about 430,000 clones, about 88% occurring once; the ten biggest clones make up roughly 1.4%. Recruits, aged about 18 to 89 years, lived in 25 or so US areas. Which cohort a participant joined came from the clinical history participants gave. Exposed participants encountered a COVID-19 case during the 2 weeks preceding study entry. The chain links TRBV5-6 to TRBJ1-3; a possible D gene is TRBD1 (6 bases). The clonotype comes from a woman aged 18-29 years who had been exposed to COVID-19. Sequencing input: PBMCs or T cells enriched from blood (not recorded which). This CDR3 is CASSLGTASTIYF. In DNA, the CDR3 is TGTGCCAGCAGCTTGGGGACAGCGAGCACCATATATTTT. Full variable domain (missing parts from reference TRBV5-6 and TRBJ1-3): DAGVTQSPTHLIKTRGQQVTLRCSPKSGHDTVSWYQQALGQGPQFIFQYYEEEERQRGNFPDRFSGHQFPNYSSELNVNALLLGDSALYLCASSLGTASTIYFGEGSWLTVV.